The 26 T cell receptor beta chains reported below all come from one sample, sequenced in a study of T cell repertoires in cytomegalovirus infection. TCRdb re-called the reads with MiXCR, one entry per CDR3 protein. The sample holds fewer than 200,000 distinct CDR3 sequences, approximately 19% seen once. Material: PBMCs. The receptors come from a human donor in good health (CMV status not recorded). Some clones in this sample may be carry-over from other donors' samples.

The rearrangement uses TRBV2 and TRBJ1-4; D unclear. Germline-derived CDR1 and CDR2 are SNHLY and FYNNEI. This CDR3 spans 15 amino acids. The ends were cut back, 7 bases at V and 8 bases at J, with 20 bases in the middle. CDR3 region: CASKAQDSRIEKLFF. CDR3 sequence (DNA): TGTGCCAGCAAGGCCCAGGATTCAAGGATAGAAAAACTGTTTTTT.

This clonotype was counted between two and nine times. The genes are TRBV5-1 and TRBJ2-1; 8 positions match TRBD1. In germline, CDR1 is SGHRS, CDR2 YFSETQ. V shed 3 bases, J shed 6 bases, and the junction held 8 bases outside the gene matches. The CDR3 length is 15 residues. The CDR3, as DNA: TGCGCCAGCAGCTCGAATACAGGGGGATTCAATGAGCAGTTCTTC. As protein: CASSSNTGGFNEQFF.

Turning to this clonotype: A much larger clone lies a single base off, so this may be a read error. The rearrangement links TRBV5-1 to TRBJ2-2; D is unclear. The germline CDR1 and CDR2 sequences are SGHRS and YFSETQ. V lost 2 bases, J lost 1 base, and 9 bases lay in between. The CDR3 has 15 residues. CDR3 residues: CASSFGRMNTGELFF. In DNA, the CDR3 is TGCGCCAGCAGCTTCGGGCGGATGAACACCGGGGAGCTGTTTTTT.

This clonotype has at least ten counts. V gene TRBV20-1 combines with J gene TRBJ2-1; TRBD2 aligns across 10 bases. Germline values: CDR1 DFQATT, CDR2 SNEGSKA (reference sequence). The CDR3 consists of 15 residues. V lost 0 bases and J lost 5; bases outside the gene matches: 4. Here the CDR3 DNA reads TGCAGTGCTAGAGAGCTAGCGGGGGAAAACAATGAGCAGTTCTTC. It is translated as CSARELAGENNEQFF.

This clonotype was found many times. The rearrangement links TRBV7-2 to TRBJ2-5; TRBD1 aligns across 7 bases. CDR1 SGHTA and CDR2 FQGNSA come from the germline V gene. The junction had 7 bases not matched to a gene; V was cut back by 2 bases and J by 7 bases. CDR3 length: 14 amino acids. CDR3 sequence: CASSLLDRELTQYF. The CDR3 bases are TGTGCCAGCAGCTTACTCGACAGGGAACTGACCCAGTACTTC.

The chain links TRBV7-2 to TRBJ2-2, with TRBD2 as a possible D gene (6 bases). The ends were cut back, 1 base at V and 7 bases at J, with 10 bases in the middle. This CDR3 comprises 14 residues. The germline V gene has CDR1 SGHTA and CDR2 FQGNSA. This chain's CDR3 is CASSLELAGGELFF. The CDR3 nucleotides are TGTGCCAGCAGCTTAGAACTAGCTGGCGGGGAGCTGTTTTTT.

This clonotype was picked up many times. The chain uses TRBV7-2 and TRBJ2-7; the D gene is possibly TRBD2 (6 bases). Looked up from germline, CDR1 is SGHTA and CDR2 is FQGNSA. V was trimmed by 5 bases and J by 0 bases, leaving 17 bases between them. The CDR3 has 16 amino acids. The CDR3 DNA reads TGTGCCAGCAGCCTCAGGGACTTCCAACACTCCTACGAGCAGTACTTC. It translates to CASSLRDFQHSYEQYF.

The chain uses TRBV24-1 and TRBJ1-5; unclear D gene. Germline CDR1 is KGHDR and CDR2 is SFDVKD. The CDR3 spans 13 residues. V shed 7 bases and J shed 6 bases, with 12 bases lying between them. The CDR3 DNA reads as TGTGCCACCAGCCGGGCCCCAGGTCAGCCCCAGCATTTT. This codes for CATSRAPGQPQHF.

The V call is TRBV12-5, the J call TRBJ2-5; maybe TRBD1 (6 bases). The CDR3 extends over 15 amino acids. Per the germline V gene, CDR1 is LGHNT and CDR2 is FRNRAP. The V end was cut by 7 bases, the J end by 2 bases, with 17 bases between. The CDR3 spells CASAPTQGRQETQYF. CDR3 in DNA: TGTGCTAGTGCCCCAACACAGGGTCGACAAGAGACCCAGTACTTC.

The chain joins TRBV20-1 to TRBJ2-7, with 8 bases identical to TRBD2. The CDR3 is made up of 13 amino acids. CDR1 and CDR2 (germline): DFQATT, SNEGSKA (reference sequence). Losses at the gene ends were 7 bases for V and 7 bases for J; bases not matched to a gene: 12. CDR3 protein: CSVSGSGLWEQYF. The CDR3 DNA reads TGCAGTGTCAGCGGGAGCGGTTTGTGGGAGCAGTACTTC.

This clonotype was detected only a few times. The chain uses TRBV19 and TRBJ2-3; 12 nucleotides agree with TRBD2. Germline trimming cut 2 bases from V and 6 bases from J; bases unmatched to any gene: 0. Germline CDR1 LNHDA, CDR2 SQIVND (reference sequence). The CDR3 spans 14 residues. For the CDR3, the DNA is TGTGCCAGTAGTATACTAGCGGGAGGGGATACGCAGTATTTT. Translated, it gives CASSILAGGDTQYF.

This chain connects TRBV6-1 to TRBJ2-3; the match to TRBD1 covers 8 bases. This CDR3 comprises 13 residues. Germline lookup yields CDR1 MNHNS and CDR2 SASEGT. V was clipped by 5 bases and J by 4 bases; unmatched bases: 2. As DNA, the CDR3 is TGTGCCAGCAGTTTGGACAGGGCAGATACGCAGTATTTT. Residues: CASSLDRADTQYF.

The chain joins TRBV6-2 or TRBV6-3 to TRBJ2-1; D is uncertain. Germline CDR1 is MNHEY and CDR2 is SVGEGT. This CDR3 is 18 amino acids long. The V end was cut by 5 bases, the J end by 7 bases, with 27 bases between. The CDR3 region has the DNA TGTGCCAGCAGTCACCACCCCTGGCTAGATGGTTTGGGAAATGAGCAGTTCTTC. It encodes CASSHHPWLDGLGNEQFF.

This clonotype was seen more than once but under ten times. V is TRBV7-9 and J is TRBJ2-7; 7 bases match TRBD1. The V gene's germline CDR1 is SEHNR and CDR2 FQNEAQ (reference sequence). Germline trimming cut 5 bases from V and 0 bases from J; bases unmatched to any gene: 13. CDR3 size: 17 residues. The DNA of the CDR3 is TGTGCCAGCAGCCCCATACCGACAGGGCCAAGCTCCTACGAGCAGTACTTC. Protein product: CASSPIPTGPSSYEQYF.

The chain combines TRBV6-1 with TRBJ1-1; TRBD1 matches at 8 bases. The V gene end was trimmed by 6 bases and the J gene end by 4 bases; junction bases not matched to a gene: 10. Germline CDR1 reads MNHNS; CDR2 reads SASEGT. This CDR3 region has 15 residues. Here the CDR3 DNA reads TGTGCCAGCAGCCTCGGCGACAGGGGTAGCACTGAAGCTTTCTTT. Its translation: CASSLGDRGSTEAFF.

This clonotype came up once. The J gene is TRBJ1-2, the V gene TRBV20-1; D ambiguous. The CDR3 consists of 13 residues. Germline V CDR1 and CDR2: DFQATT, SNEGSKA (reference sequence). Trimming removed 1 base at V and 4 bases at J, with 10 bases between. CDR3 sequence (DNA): TGCAGTGCTAGAGGTCCCGGTCTCTATGGCTACACCTTC. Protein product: CSARGPGLYGYTF.

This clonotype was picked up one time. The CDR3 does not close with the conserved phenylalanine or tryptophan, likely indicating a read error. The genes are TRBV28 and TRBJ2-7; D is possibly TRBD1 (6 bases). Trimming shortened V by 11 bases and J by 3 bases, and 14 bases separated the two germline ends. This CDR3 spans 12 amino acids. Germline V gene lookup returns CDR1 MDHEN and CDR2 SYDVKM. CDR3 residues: CAAGTGFYEQYS. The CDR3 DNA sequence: TGTGCCGCCGGAACAGGGTTCTACGAGCAGTACTCC.

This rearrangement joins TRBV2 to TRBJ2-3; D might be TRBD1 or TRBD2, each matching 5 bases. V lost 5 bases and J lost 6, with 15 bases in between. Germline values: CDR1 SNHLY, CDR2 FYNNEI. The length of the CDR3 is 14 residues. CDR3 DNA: TGTGCCAGCAGTCCTCCGGGGACGCCCGATACGCAGTATTTT. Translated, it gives CASSPPGTPDTQYF.

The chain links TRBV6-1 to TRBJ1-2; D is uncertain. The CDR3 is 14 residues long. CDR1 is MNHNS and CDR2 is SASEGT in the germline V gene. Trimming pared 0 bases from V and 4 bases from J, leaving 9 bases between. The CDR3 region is CASSEAPRIYGYTF. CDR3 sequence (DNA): TGTGCCAGCAGTGAAGCGCCACGGATCTATGGCTACACCTTC.

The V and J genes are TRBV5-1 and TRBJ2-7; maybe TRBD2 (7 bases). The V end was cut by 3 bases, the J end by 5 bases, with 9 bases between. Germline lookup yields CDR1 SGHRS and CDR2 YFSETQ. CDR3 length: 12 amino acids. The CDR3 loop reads CASSWGGDEQYF. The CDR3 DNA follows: TGCGCCAGCAGCTGGGGGGGCGACGAGCAGTACTTC.

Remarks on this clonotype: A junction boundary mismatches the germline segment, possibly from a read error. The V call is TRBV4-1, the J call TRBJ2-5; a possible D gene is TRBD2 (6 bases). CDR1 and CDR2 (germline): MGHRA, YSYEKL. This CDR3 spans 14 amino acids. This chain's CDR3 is CASSPQGRSETQYF. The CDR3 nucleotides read TGTGCCAGCAGCCCCCAAGGGAGGAGCGAGACCCAGTACTTC.

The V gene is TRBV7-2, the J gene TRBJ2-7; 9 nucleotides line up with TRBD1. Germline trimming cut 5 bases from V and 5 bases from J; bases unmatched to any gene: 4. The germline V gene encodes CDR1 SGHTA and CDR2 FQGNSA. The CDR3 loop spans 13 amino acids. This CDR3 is CASSDRGLHEQYF. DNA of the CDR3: TGTGCCAGCAGCGACAGGGGGTTACACGAGCAGTACTTC.

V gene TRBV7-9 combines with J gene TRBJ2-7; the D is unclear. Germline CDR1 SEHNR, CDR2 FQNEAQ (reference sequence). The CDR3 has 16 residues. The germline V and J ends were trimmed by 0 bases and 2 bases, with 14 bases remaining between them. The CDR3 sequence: CASSLAVAPRPYEQYF. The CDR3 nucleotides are TGTGCCAGCAGCTTAGCGGTTGCACCGCGGCCCTACGAGCAGTACTTC.

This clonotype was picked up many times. The CDR3 region has the DNA TGTGCCAGCAGCTTAGGGACAGGGTCTAGTCAGCCCCAGCATTTT. It yields the protein CASSLGTGSSQPQHF. The chain is built from TRBV7-9 and TRBJ1-5, with 8 bases fitting TRBD1. Germline assignment: CDR1 SEHNR and CDR2 FQNEAQ (reference sequence). Losses at the gene ends were 1 base for V and 6 bases for J; bases not matched to a gene: 5. The CDR3 is made up of 15 amino acids.

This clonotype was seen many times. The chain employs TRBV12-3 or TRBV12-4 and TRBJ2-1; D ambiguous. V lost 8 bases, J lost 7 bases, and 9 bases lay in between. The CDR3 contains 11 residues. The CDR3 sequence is CASQFGNEQFF. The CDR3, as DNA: TGTGCCAGCCAATTTGGTAATGAGCAGTTCTTC.

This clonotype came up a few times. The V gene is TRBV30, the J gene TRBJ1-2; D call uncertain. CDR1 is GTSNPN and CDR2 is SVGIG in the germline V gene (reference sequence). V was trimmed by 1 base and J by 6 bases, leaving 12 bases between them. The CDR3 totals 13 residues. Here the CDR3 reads CAWSAGVRNGYTF. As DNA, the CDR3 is TGTGCCTGGAGTGCCGGGGTGAGAAATGGCTACACCTTC.